This T cell receptor (beta chain) was captured in a study of blood T cell repertoires in COVID-19. Study-level information: Sites in the United States, Italy and Spain provided acute and convalescent COVID-19 samples. Sample material is recorded as cDNA or gDNA derived from T cells, B-cell-depleted T cells, or PBMCs.

This clone was seen only once. Per the germline V gene, CDR1 is KGHSH and CDR2 is LQKENI. The V end lost 4 bases, the J end lost 8 bases, and 15 bases lay between the germline ends. This CDR3 has 14 residues. Generated by immunoSEQ multiplex PCR, the TCRdb table keeps only in-frame clones and is missing some. The repertoire holds about 140,000 clones, with 84% as singletons. The TCR sequence derives from a woman aged 45-65 years with acute COVID-19. The chain joins TRBV18 to TRBJ2-1, with D maybe TRBD2 (6 bases). The sequenced sample was PBMCs or T cells enriched from blood (not recorded which). CDR3 in DNA: TGTGCCAGCTCACGTCTCGGCGGGGTCGATGAGCAGTTCTTC. Its protein product is CASSRLGGVDEQFF.